This TCR beta chain comes out of a study of T cells after yellow fever vaccination. The CDR3 is 15 residues long. V was clipped by 5 bases and J by 4 bases; unmatched bases: 8. This clonotype was found a few times. TCRdb reprocessed the 5' RACE reads with MiXCR, giving one entry per CDR3 protein. The table includes 450,000 to 550,000 distinct CDR3 sequences, 21% detected once. This chain joins TRBV12-3 or TRBV12-4 and TRBJ2-7, with 10 bases aligning to TRBD2. The TCR sequence derives from a man aged 18 to 29 who received the YFV17D yellow fever vaccine. This material consisted of PBMCs, taken approximately 22 days after the first yellow fever vaccination. CDR3 sequence (DNA): TGTGCCAGCAGTAGCGGGGGGGTGCGGGCATACGAGCAGTACTTC. It specifies CASSSGGVRAYEQYF.